Listed below are T cell receptor beta chains from one sample, sequenced in a study of blood T cell repertoires in COVID-19. Only in-frame clones appear in the TCRdb table, and some are missing; sequencing was by immunoSEQ multiplex PCR. The sample yields under 250,000 clones, about 80% seen once. Material: PBMCs or T cells enriched from blood (not recorded which). Every receptor here comes from a woman aged 40 to 55 who had been exposed to COVID-19. The CDR3 runs from the conserved cysteine through the conserved F or W. A D gene is named only where the DNA matches it firmly. The size field is filled for only some rows; it gives once, few, many or a size class.

J gene | clone size | V gene | D gene | CDR3 DNA | CDR3 protein
TRBJ2-3 | - | TRBV5-1 | TRBD2 | TGCGCCAGCAGCTCCATGGGACTAGCGGGGGGATCAGATACGCAGTATTTT | CASSSMGLAGGSDTQYF
TRBJ1-2 | - | TRBV5-1 | - | TGCGCCAGCAGTCCAGGCGCCTATGGCTACACCTTC | CASSPGAYGYTF
TRBJ1-2 | - | TRBV7-2 | - | TGTGCCAGCAGCTCCAACCGGGGAGGCTACACCTTC | CASSSNRGGYTF
TRBJ1-1 | - | TRBV3-1/TRBV3-2 | - | TGTGCCAGCAGCCATCTAATGACACACGGGCGGGAAAGGGCTTTCTTT | CASSHLMTHGRERAFF
TRBJ2-5 | - | TRBV9 | TRBD2 | TGTGCCAGCAGCCCACCGGGACTAGATGGAGAGACCCAGTACTTC | CASSPPGLDGETQYF
TRBJ1-1 | - | TRBV29-1 | TRBD1 | TGCAGCGTCAGGACAGGGGTGTGGGCTTTCTTT | CSVRTGVWAFF
TRBJ1-4 | - | TRBV14 | TRBD1 | TGTGCCAGCAGCCTGACCTCGACAGGGACTAATGAAAAACTGTTTTTT | CASSLTSTGTNEKLFF
TRBJ2-7 | - | TRBV12-5 | - | TGTGCTAGTGGCCCTAGCTCCTACGAGCAGTACTTC | CASGPSSYEQYF
TRBJ2-7 | - | TRBV20-1 | TRBD2 | TGCAGTGCTAGTGGGACTAGCGGGGGGACTTCCTACGAGCAGTACTTC | CSASGTSGGTSYEQYF
TRBJ2-1 | - | TRBV5-1 | TRBD1 | TGCGCCAGCAGCCCGGACAGGTCCTGGGAGAGTGAGCAGTTCTTC | CASSPDRSWESEQFF
TRBJ2-1 | - | TRBV18 | TRBD1 | TGTGCCAGCTCACCTTGGAGGGTAGGACAGGGAACGCGACCCCCTTTTTACAATGAGCAGTTCTTC | CASSPWRVGQGTRPPFYNEQFF
TRBJ2-7 | - | TRBV7-2 | - | TGTGCCAGCAGCTCGCAAGCTGGGAGCTCCTACGAGCAGTACTTC | CASSSQAGSSYEQYF
TRBJ1-3 | - | TRBV5-5 | - | TGTGCCAGCAGCTTGGCCGTTGACAGCTCTGGAAACACCATATATTTT | CASSLAVDSSGNTIYF
TRBJ2-1 | - | TRBV28 | TRBD2 | TGTGCCAGCAGCCGACTAGCGGGGGCCCACAATGAGCAGTTCTTC | CASSRLAGAHNEQFF
TRBJ2-1 | - | TRBV29-1 | TRBD1 | TGCAGCGTTGAAGATTACCGGACAGGGGGCTACAATGAGCAGTTCTTC | CSVEDYRTGGYNEQFF
TRBJ1-4 | - | TRBV2 | TRBD1 | TGTGCCAGCAGCATCAGGGGGTTTGGTGAAAAACTGTTTTTT | CASSIRGFGEKLFF
TRBJ2-5 | few | TRBV7-8 | TRBD2 | TGTGCCAGCAGCTTAGTTCCTAGCGGGCAAGAGACCCAGTACTTC | CASSLVPSGQETQYF
TRBJ1-2 | - | TRBV18 | - | TGTGCCAGCTCACCCCAGGATGCCTATGGCTACACCTTC | CASSPQDAYGYTF
TRBJ2-1 | - | TRBV29-1 | TRBD2 | TGCAGCGTTGCCCTGACCCTAGCGGATGAGCAGTTCTTC | CSVALTLADEQFF
TRBJ1-5 | - | TRBV30 | - | TGTGCCTGGAGTGTCCGAGGAGGTTATCAGCCCCAGCATTTT | CAWSVRGGYQPQHF
TRBJ1-2 | many | TRBV5-6 | - | TGTGCCAGCAGCTCACTAAGGACTGTACTCTATGGCTACACCTTC | CASSSLRTVLYGYTF
TRBJ1-5 | - | TRBV5-5 | - | TGTGCCAGCAGCTTGGTTGGCAGGGGCATCCTGACCCAGCATTTT | CASSLVGRGILTQHF
TRBJ2-3 | - | TRBV5-4 | - | TGTGCCAGCAGCTTGTGGGCGAGGGCTCGGGATACGCAGTATTTT | CASSLWARARDTQYF
TRBJ2-3 | few | TRBV4-3 | - | TGCGCCAGCAGCCAAGGTCAGGGTCACACAGATACGCAGTATTTT | CASSQGQGHTDTQYF